Presented here are 18 T cell receptor gamma chains from one specimen sequenced in a study of intestinal T cells in coeliac disease. Using 150 to 200 ng of biopsy DNA, TRG was amplified with LymphoTrack primers. TCRdb reapplied CATT to the multiplex PCR reads. Here the sample spans 760 or so gamma-chain clones, under 55% being singletons. For each case, the template was genomic DNA from ten roughly 4.6-µm formalin-fixed paraffin-embedded scrolls. Sequencing used a duodenal biopsy. The receptors originated from a human donor with celiac disease.

The J gene is TRGJP1, the V gene TRGV2. The germline V gene has CDR1 EGSNGY and CDR2 YDSYNSKV. The CDR3 contains 16 residues. V lost 2 bases, J lost 11 bases, and 17 bases stayed unmatched. DNA for the CDR3: TGTGCCACCTGGGACGCGCCACCATACACAGTGTGGTTCAAGATATTT. It specifies CATWDAPPYTVWFKIF.

The rearrangement links TRGV10 to TRGJ1 or TRGJ2. TRGV10 is given ORF status, its function remaining uncertain. V lost 8 bases, J lost 0 bases, and 11 bases stayed unmatched. The CDR3 contains 15 residues. CDR3 in amino acids: CAAWGGSPNYYKKLF. The CDR3 DNA is TGTGCTGCGTGGGGGGGGTCCCCGAATTATTATAAGAAACTCTTT.

This rearrangement joins TRGV4 to TRGJ1 or TRGJ2. Per the germline V gene, CDR1 is EGSTGY and CDR2 is YDSYTSSV. V was pared by 5 bases and J by 6 bases, with 13 bases of the junction left unmatched. CDR3 length: 14 residues. The CDR3 is CATWGLEIIYKKLF. CDR3 DNA: TGTGCCACCTGGGGCTTAGAGATTATTTATAAGAAACTCTTT.

The rearrangement joins TRGV10 to TRGJP1. TRGV10 carries the ORF label, with uncertain function. The CDR3 is made up of 15 amino acids. Germline trimming cut 8 bases from V and 1 base from J; bases unmatched to any gene: 8. CDR3: CAAWDSGTTGWFKIF. CDR3 in DNA: TGTGCTGCGTGGGATTCGGGTACCACTGGTTGGTTCAAGATATTT.

This clone is labeled large. The chain joins TRGV4 to TRGJ1 or TRGJ2. Germline CDR1 EGSTGY, CDR2 YDSYTSSV. This CDR3 is built from 14 residues. V gave up 0 bases and J gave up 5 bases; unmatched junction bases: 7. The chain's CDR3 is CATWDGPRNYKKLF. As DNA, the CDR3 is TGTGCCACCTGGGATGGGCCTAGGAATTATAAGAAACTCTTT.

The chain carries TRGV5 and TRGJ1 or TRGJ2. J gave up 5 bases and V 9 bases, and 19 bases lay outside the gene matches. CDR3 length: 15 amino acids. Per the germline V gene, CDR1 is VINAFY and CDR2 is YDVSNSKD. The CDR3 reads CATVGQAGRDYKKLF. The CDR3 DNA reads TGTGCCACCGTGGGACAGGCGGGGCGGGATTATAAGAAACTCTTT.

The rearrangement uses TRGV8 and TRGJ1 or TRGJ2. The CDR3 runs 12 residues. V lost 11 bases and J lost 3; bases outside the gene matches: 10. Germline V gives CDR1 VENAVY, CDR2 YDSYNSRV. CDR3 nucleotide sequence: TGTGCCATCCTGGGTTTTTATTATAAGAAACTCTTT. The encoded protein is CAILGFYYKKLF.

This chain connects TRGV4 to TRGJ1 or TRGJ2. The CDR3 totals 13 residues. CDR1 is EGSTGY, CDR2 YDSYTSSV, per germline. The V gene end was trimmed by 1 base and the J gene end by 12 bases; junction bases not matched to a gene: 12. The CDR3, as DNA: TGTGCCACCTGGGATGGTTTTTGGTCTAGGAAACTCTTT. As protein: CATWDGFWSRKLF.

In this sample, this clone turned up once. V usage is TRGV8 and J usage is TRGJ1 or TRGJ2. CDR1 VENAVY and CDR2 YDSYNSRV come from the germline V gene. V shed 2 bases, J shed 13 bases, and the junction held 26 bases outside the gene matches. This CDR3 spans 17 amino acids. The CDR3 DNA follows: TGTGCCACCTGGGATAAACCCGGTGGGGAAAAATTAATAAGAAAACTCTTT. Its translation: CATWDKPGGEKLIRKLF.

The V call is TRGV2, the J call TRGJP1. CDR1 and CDR2 from the germline V gene are EGSNGY and YDSYNSKV. V dropped 12 bases and J dropped 4; count of bases not matched to a gene: 20. The CDR3 loop spans 16 amino acids. This CDR3 is CADLGTGENTGWFKIF. The CDR3 nucleotides are TGTGCCGACCTGGGGACGGGCGAAAACACTGGTTGGTTCAAGATATTT.

By frequency in the sample, this clone is large. The chain couples TRGV2 to TRGJ1 or TRGJ2. The J segment lost 12 bases and the V segment lost 1 base, leaving 12 bases of the junction unmatched. The germline V gene has CDR1 EGSNGY and CDR2 YDSYNSKV. The CDR3 extends over 13 amino acids. CDR3 nucleotides: TGTGCCACCTGGGACGGAATGGACGGGCCGAAACTCTTT. Amino acids: CATWDGMDGPKLF.

In this sample, this clone is large. The chain is built from TRGV2 and TRGJ1 or TRGJ2. Losses at the gene ends were 2 bases for V and 8 bases for J; bases not matched to a gene: 6. CDR1 EGSNGY and CDR2 YDSYNSKV come from the germline V gene. The CDR3 totals 12 residues. Written as DNA, the CDR3 is TGTGCCACCTGGGACGAAACGAATAAGAAACTCTTT. Translated, it gives CATWDETNKKLF.

Comments on this clone: Germline is not matched at one junction end, which may reflect a read error. The rearrangement links TRGV2 to TRGJ1 or TRGJ2. This CDR3 is built from 10 residues. CDR1 EGSNGY and CDR2 YDSYNSKV come from the germline V gene. CDR3 region: CATWDDRGVF. The CDR3 bases are TGTGCCACCTGGGACGACCGAGGGGTCTTT.

The genes are TRGV3 and TRGJ1 or TRGJ2. CDR1 VTNTFY and CDR2 YDVSTARD come from the germline V gene (reference sequence). This CDR3 comprises 15 residues. V lost 3 bases and J lost 5; bases outside the gene matches: 13. This chain's CDR3 is CATWDEAGLDYKKLF. The CDR3 DNA sequence: TGTGCCACCTGGGACGAGGCGGGGCTGGATTATAAGAAACTCTTT.

The J gene is TRGJ1 or TRGJ2, the V gene TRGV8. The CDR3 is made up of 11 amino acids. Germline V gives CDR1 VENAVY, CDR2 YDSYNSRV. The DNA for the CDR3 is TGTGCACCTGGGACTGTTAGAGGGAAACTCTTT. Protein sequence: CAPGTVRGKLF.

This clone was found once. CDR3 nucleotide sequence: TGTGCACCTGGGAATGGGATTCGGACTCATTATAAGAAACTCTTT. Protein: CAPGNGIRTHYKKLF. The J gene is TRGJ1 or TRGJ2, the V gene TRGV3. In germline, CDR1 is VTNTFY, CDR2 YDVSTARD (reference sequence). The CDR3 covers 15 residues.

The V gene is TRGV4, the J gene TRGJ1 or TRGJ2. CDR1 EGSTGY and CDR2 YDSYTSSV come from the germline V gene. The CDR3 contains 14 residues. Trimming cost V 5 bases and J 2 bases; bases outside gene matches: 9. CDR3 DNA sequence: TGTGCCACCTGGGGATGGGGGTATTATTATAAGAAACTCTTT. Translation gives CATWGWGYYYKKLF.

The chain is built from TRGV4 and TRGJ1 or TRGJ2. Looked up from germline, CDR1 is EGSTGY and CDR2 is YDSYTSSV. The junction had 3 bases not matched to a gene; V was cut back by 4 bases and J by 3 bases. The CDR3 is made up of 12 amino acids. The DNA of the CDR3 is TGTGCCACCTGGGACGTTTATTATAAGAAACTCTTT. Amino acids: CATWDVYYKKLF.